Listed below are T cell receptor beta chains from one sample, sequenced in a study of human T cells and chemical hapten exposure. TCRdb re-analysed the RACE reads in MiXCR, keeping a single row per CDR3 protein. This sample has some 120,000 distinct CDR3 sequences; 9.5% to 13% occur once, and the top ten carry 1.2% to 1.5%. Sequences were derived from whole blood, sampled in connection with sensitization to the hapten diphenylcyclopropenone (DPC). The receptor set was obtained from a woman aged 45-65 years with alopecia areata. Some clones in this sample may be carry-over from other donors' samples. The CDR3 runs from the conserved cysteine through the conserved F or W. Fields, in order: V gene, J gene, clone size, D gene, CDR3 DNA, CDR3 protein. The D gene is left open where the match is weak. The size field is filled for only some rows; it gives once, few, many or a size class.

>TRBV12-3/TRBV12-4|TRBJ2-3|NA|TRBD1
TGTGCCAGCAGGCTACAGGGGGCAGATACGCAGTATTTT
CASRLQGADTQYF
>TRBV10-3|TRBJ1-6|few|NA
TGTGCCATCAGTGAGTCTATTAGTCGGTATAATTCACCCCTCCACTTT
CAISESISRYNSPLHF
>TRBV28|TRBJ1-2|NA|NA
TGTGCCAGCAGTCGGACGGGATATGGCTACACCTTC
CASSRTGYGYTF
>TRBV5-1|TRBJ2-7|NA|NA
TGCGCCAGCGCCAGCGGTGACGGCGAGCAGTACTTC
CASASGDGEQYF
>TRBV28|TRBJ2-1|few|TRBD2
TGTGCCACCCGACTAGCGGGAGGGCCAATTGCCTACAATGAGCAGTTCTTC
CATRLAGGPIAYNEQFF
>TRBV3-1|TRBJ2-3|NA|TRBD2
TGTGCCAGCAGCGGACTAGCGGGGGGGCCTGGCACAGATACGCAGTATTTT
CASSGLAGGPGTDTQYF
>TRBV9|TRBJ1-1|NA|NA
TGTGCCAGCAGCCCACGGGGACACACTGAAGCTTTCTTT
CASSPRGHTEAFF
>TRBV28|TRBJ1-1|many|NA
TGTGCCAGCAGTTTATACGTCGGGCAGGTGATAGGTACAGCTTTCTTT
CASSLYVGQVIGTAFF
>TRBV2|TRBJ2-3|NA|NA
TGTGCCAGCAAGCGGGTTCATCGGAGCACAGATACGCAGTATTTT
CASKRVHRSTDTQYF
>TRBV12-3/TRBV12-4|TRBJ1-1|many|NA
TGTGCCAGCAGGTCGGTTGGCACTGAAGCTTTCTTT
CASRSVGTEAFF
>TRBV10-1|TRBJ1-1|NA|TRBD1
TGCGCCAGCAGTACCAACAGGGGGCGAGAAGCTTTCTTT
CASSTNRGREAFF
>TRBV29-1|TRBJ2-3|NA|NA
TGCAGCGTTGGAGATACGCAGTATTTT
CSVGDTQYF
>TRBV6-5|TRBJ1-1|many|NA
TGTGCCACCCTCCCAGCGGGGCGCACTGAAGCTTTCTTT
CATLPAGRTEAFF
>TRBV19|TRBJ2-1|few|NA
TGTGCCAGTAGTATTGGGACTGGGTCCTACAATGAGCAGTTCTTC
CASSIGTGSYNEQFF
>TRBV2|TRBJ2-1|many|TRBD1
TGTGCCAGCAGTGAAACAGGGGACCCTATGGTCCTCGATGAGCAGTTCTTC
CASSETGDPMVLDEQFF
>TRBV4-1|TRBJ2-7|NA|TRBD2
TGCGCCAGCAGCCAAGGGCGGGGGAGCTCCTACGAGCAGTACTTC
CASSQGRGSSYEQYF
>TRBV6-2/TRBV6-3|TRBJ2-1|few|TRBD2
TGTGCCAGCAGCCGCGGGACTAGCGGGGAAAATGAGCAGTTCTTC
CASSRGTSGENEQFF
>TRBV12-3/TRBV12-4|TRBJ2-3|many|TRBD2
TGTGCCAGCAGTTTGTGGACTAGCGGGAGAGTGTGGACAGATACGCAGTATTTT
CASSLWTSGRVWTDTQYF
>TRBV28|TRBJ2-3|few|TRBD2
TGTGCCAGCAGGGGAGGCGGGGGGGTGCAGTATTTT
CASRGGGGVQYF
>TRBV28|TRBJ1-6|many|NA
TGTGCCAGCAGTTTAAGCTCCTATAATTCACCCCTCCACTTT
CASSLSSYNSPLHF
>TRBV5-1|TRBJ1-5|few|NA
TGCGCCAGCAGCTTATCAGGGGTTAGCAATCAGCCCCAGCATTTT
CASSLSGVSNQPQHF
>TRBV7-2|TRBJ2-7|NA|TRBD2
TGTGCCAGCAGCGTGAGACTAGCGGGAGAAAGGGCCTACGAGCAGTACTTC
CASSVRLAGERAYEQYF
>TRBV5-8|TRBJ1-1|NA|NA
TGTGCCAGCAGCCCAAGGACAGCTGAAGCTTTCTTT
CASSPRTAEAFF
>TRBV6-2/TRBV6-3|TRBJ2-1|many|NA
TGTGCCAGCAAACTGGGGGGTTACAATGAGCAGTTCTTC
CASKLGGYNEQFF
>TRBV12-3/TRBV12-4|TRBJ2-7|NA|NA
TGTGCCAGCAGTATGGGCAGTCTGACCTCCTACGAGCAGTACTTC
CASSMGSLTSYEQYF
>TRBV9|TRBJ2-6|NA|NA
TGTGCCAGCAGCGCCCGTACAGGTACCGGGGCCAACGTCCTGACTTTC
CASSARTGTGANVLTF
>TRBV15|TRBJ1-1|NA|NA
TGTGCCACCAGCAGGGGGTTACAGAAGAACACTGAAGCTTTCTTT
CATSRGLQKNTEAFF
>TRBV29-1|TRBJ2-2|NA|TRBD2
TGCAGCGTTTCGAGCGGGGGGTTGGGCACCGGGGAGCTGTTTTTT
CSVSSGGLGTGELFF
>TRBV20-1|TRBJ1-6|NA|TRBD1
TGCAGTGCTCCGACGACAGGGACCAATCCACCCCTCCACTTT
CSAPTTGTNPPLHF
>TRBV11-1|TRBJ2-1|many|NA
TGTGCCAGCAGCTTGTCGGGGACCTACAATGAGCAGTTCTTC
CASSLSGTYNEQFF
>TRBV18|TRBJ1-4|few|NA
TGTGCCAGCTCAGCCCAAGGGTTTGAAGAAAAACTGTTTTTT
CASSAQGFEEKLFF
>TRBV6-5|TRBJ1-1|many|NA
TGTGCCATAACCCGTGGGACTGAAGCTTTCTTT
CAITRGTEAFF
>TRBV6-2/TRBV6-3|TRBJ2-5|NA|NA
TGTGCCAGCAGTCCCCCAGGGGTCCAGTACTTC
CASSPPGVQYF
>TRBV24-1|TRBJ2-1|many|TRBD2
TGTGCCACCAGTGAGGCGGGACTAGCGGTGGAGTTCTTC
CATSEAGLAVEFF
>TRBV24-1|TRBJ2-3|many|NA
TGTGCCACCAGTGATTTAGGGGCGGGGGCTAGCACAGATACGCAGTATTTT
CATSDLGAGASTDTQYF
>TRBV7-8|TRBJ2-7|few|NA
TGTGCCAGCAGCTTAGGACATCCCCCCTACGAGCAGTACTTC
CASSLGHPPYEQYF
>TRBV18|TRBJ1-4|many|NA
TGTGCCAGCTCACCAAAGGAGGGGCTCATAAATGAAAAACTGTTTTTT
CASSPKEGLINEKLFF